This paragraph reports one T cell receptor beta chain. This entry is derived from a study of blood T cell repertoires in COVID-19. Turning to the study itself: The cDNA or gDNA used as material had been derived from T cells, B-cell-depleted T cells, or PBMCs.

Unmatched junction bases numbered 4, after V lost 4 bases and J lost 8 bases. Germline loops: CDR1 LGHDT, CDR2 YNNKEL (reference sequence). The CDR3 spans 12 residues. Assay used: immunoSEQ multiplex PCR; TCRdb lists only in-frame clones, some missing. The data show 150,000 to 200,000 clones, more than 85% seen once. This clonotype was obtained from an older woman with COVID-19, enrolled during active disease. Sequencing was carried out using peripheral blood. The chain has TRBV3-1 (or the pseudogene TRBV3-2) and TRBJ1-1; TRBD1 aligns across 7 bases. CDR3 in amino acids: CASSLRGQEAFF. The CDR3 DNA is TGTGCCAGCAGCCTGCGGGGACAGGAAGCTTTCTTT.